The 10 T cell receptor beta chains reported below all come from one sample, sequenced in a study of shared clonotypes between healthy human individuals. Assay: immunoSEQ multiplex PCR; the TCRdb copy retains only in-frame clones and omits some. The sample holds approximately 1.5 million clones; about 98% are singletons and the top ten take around 0.45%. Sequencing was done on a sample of naive CD4+ T cells sorted from blood. Noted subset: CD45RA+ positively selected. All receptors derive from a man aged 30 to 39 in good health.

This rearrangement joins TRBV27 to TRBJ2-4; 9 bases fit TRBD1. After removal of 4 bases from V and 0 bases from J, the junction contained 4 bases not matched to a gene. Germline assignment: CDR1 MNHEY and CDR2 SMNVEV (reference sequence). CDR3 length: 16 amino acids. CDR3 coding DNA: TGTGCCAGCAGTTGGGACAGGGAATTAGCCAAAAACATTCAGTACTTC. The encoded protein is CASSWDRELAKNIQYF.

The chain couples TRBV10-3 to TRBJ2-7; D unclear. V lost 8 bases and J lost 0, with 11 bases in between. Germline V gene sequence: CDR1 ENHRY, CDR2 SYGVKD. The CDR3 loop spans 13 amino acids. This chain's CDR3 is CAIGDGNSYEQYF. The CDR3 bases are TGTGCCATCGGCGACGGAAACTCCTACGAGCAGTACTTC.

This clone was counted once. The chain has TRBV28 and TRBJ2-5; D is ambiguous. The CDR3 length is 14 residues. V lost 2 bases and J 5 bases, leaving 12 bases between the germline ends. Germline V gene data show CDR1 as MDHEN and CDR2 as SYDVKM. The CDR3 protein is CASSLRQVEETQYF. The CDR3, as DNA: TGTGCCAGCAGTTTAAGGCAGGTGGAGGAGACCCAGTACTTC. The full variable domain, its missing parts supplied by reference TRBV28 and TRBJ2-5, is DVKVTQSSRYLVKRTGEKVFLECVQDMDHENMFWYRQDPGLGLRLIYFSYDVKMKEKGDIPEGYSVSREKKERFSLILESASTNQTSMYLCASSLRQVEETQYFGPGTRLLVL.

The V gene is TRBV10-3, the J gene TRBJ2-7; 10 positions agree with TRBD2. There are 15 residues in the CDR3. CDR1 and CDR2 (germline): ENHRY, SYGVKD. V lost 3 bases to trimming and J lost 2 bases; unmatched junction nucleotides: 4. The CDR3, as DNA: TGTGCCATCAGTGAAGGTCTAGCGGGAGCCTACGAGCAGTACTTC. Translated: CAISEGLAGAYEQYF.

The chain has TRBV19 and TRBJ2-7; D might be TRBD2 (6 bases). Trimming stripped 3 bases from V and 1 base from J, with 10 bases between. This CDR3 spans 14 amino acids. Germline V gene sequence: CDR1 LNHDA, CDR2 SQIVND (reference sequence). CDR3 bases: TGTGCCAGTAGTATCAGCGGGCATTCCTACGAGCAGTACTTC. Translation: CASSISGHSYEQYF. Full variable domain (remainder filled in from reference TRBV19 and TRBJ2-7): DGGITQSPKYLFRKEGQNVTLSCEQNLNHDAMYWYRQDPGQGLRLIYYSQIVNDFQKGDIAEGYSVSREKKESFPLTVTSAQKNPTAFYLCASSISGHSYEQYFGPGTRLTVT.

The V gene is TRBV25-1, the J gene TRBJ2-7, with D perhaps matching TRBD1 (6 bases). CDR1 is MGHDK and CDR2 is SYGVNS in the germline V gene. The CDR3 has 17 residues. The germline V and J ends were trimmed by 4 bases and 3 bases, with 22 bases remaining between them. The CDR3 reads CASSAHTGSGSLYEQYF. In DNA, the CDR3 is TGTGCCAGCAGTGCCCATACAGGGTCTGGCTCCCTCTACGAGCAGTACTTC.

V and J are TRBV19 and TRBJ1-5, with 8 bases that match TRBD1. The V gene's germline CDR1 is LNHDA and CDR2 SQIVND (reference sequence). V shed 8 bases, J shed 2 bases, and the junction held 8 bases outside the gene matches. This CDR3 has 15 residues. CDR3 nucleotide sequence: TGTGCCAGTCAGCAGGGGGCCTGGGGCAATCAGCCCCAGCATTTT. Residues: CASQQGAWGNQPQHF.

Here the CDR3 DNA reads TGTGCCAGCAGTCGCACTAGCGGAACCTACAATGAGCAGTTCTTC. This translates into CASSRTSGTYNEQFF. This chain links TRBV9 with TRBJ2-1; 8 bases map to TRBD2. The V and J ends lost 5 bases and 2 bases, in that order; junction bases with no gene match: 6. This CDR3 comprises 15 residues. Germline assignment: CDR1 SGDLS and CDR2 YYNGEE.

Regarding this clone: Compared with germline, one end of the junction differs, possibly owing to a read error. The chain is built from TRBV5-1 and TRBJ2-7; 8 bases line up with TRBD1. CDR3 length: 15 residues. Per the germline V gene, CDR1 is SGHRS and CDR2 is YFSETQ. This CDR3 is CASAQGQETNYGQYF. Written as DNA, the CDR3 is TGCGCGAGCGCTCAGGGACAGGAGACAAATTACGGGCAGTACTTC.

The chain is built from TRBV11-2 and TRBJ2-7; D tentatively fits TRBD1 or TRBD2 (6 bases each). This CDR3 has 15 residues. The V end was cut by 0 bases, the J end by 1 base, with 10 bases between. CDR1 SGHAT and CDR2 FQNNGV come from the germline V gene. The CDR3 sequence: CASSLDRGTSYEQYF. The CDR3 DNA reads as TGTGCCAGCAGCTTAGATCGGGGGACATCCTACGAGCAGTACTTC.